The sequence of this TCR beta chain was determined in a study of Ad26.COV2.S vaccination and SARS-CoV-2 variants. Broader study findings: Substantial breadth in spike-specific CD8+ and CD4+ T cell responses was reportedly seen after vaccination.

TCRdb's copy holds only in-frame clones and misses some; the assay was immunoSEQ multiplex PCR. This table holds around 320,000 clones, roughly 84% found once. The treatment here: 19 received Ad26.COV2.S at low or high dose, single or two shots; roughly 5 received placebo; per-sample allocation not given. After the first vaccine or placebo injection, samples were drawn on day 63. A remark on this clone: Its target is unknown.

In germline, CDR1 is SNHLY, CDR2 FYNNEI. The V end lost 6 bases, the J end lost 7 bases, and 13 bases lay between the germline ends. This CDR3 has 13 amino acids. This TCR was sampled from a person between 18 and 59 years old who received the Ad26.COV2.S COVID-19 vaccine or a placebo. The chain uses TRBV2 and TRBJ1-3, with D uncertain. Sequenced material: peripheral blood, taken in a trial of Ad26.COV2.S vaccine versus placebo. CDR3 sequence (DNA): TGTGCCAGCAGGGCCGACTCGAGGAACACCATATATTTT. As protein: CASRADSRNTIYF.